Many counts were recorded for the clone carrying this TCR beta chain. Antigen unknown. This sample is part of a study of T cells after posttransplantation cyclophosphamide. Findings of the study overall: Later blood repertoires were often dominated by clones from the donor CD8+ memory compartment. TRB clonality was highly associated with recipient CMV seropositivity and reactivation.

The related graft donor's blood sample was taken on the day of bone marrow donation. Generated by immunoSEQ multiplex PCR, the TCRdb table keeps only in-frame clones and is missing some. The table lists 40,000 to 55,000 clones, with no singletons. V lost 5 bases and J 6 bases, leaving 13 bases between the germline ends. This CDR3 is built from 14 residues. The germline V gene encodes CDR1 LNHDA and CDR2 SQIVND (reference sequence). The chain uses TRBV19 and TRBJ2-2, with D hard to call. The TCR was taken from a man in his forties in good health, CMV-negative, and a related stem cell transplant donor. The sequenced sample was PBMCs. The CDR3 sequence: CASSPQASSGELFF. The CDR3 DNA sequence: TGTGCCAGTAGTCCCCAGGCCTCATCCGGGGAGCTGTTTTTT.